These T cell receptor beta chains were read from a single sample in a study of T cell changes during pregnancy in multiple sclerosis. Repertoires were generated with immunoSEQ multiplex PCR, while TCRdb's copy carries only in-frame clones and drops some. The sample carries roughly 97,000 clones, 90% recorded once. Sequenced material: peripheral blood, taken in the second trimester of pregnancy. The receptors were sampled from a female donor in good health, enrolled as a control in a pregnancy study. Both conserved end residues are part of each CDR3. Each record gives: V gene, J gene, clone size, D gene, CDR3 DNA, CDR3 protein. A D gene is named only where the DNA matches it firmly. The listing skips clone size in some rows; elsewhere it reads once, few, many or a size class.

>TRBV29-1|TRBJ1-1|few|-
TGCAGCGTGGCAACAGGTTTTTTGACTGAAGCTTTCTTT
CSVATGFLTEAFF
>TRBV12-5|TRBJ2-7|once|TRBD2
TGTGCTAGTGGCCAAACCGGGACTAGCGCTAGGGAGCAGTACTTC
CASGQTGTSAREQYF
>TRBV30|TRBJ1-2|-|-
TGTGCCTGGAGCCACCACCCTCAGCAGGGTGCGGGAGGCTACACCTTC
CAWSHHPQQGAGGYTF
>TRBV13|TRBJ1-6|-|-
TGTGCCAGCAGGTTCTCGGTTGGAGGCCAAGGGTCCACCCTCCACTTT
CASRFSVGGQGSTLHF
>TRBV5-5|TRBJ1-2|once|-
TGTGCCAGCAGCTTGTTTGAGGCTGGCTACACCTTC
CASSLFEAGYTF
>TRBV28|TRBJ2-1|-|TRBD2
TGTGCCAGCAGTTTAGCGGGAGAAGGGTACAATGAGCAGTTCTTC
CASSLAGEGYNEQFF
>TRBV6-5|TRBJ2-3|once|-
TGTGCCAGCAGTCCCCTGGGGGGAGTGGGCGATACGCAGTATTTT
CASSPLGGVGDTQYF
>TRBV19|TRBJ2-3|-|TRBD2
TGTGCCAGTAGTATGAGGCTAGCGGGAGCAGATACGCAGTATTTT
CASSMRLAGADTQYF
>TRBV28|TRBJ1-5|once|TRBD1
TGTGCCAGCAGACGTTGGACAGGAAATCAGCCCCAGCATTTT
CASRRWTGNQPQHF
>TRBV28|TRBJ1-4|-|-
TGTGCCAGCAGTCCTGGTGGGGGGGCGCGGGATGAAAAACTGTTTTTT
CASSPGGGARDEKLFF
>TRBV7-9|TRBJ2-5|-|TRBD1
TGTGCCAGCAGCTTAGACAGGGGGGAGACCCAGTACTTC
CASSLDRGETQYF
>TRBV5-1|TRBJ2-7|once|-
TGCGCCAGCAGCCCGGGACTCGGCGCCTACGAGCAGTACTTC
CASSPGLGAYEQYF
>TRBV15|TRBJ2-5|-|TRBD2
TGTGCCACCAGCAGAGAGGGGGCGGGGGGAGAGACCCAGTACTTC
CATSREGAGGETQYF
>TRBV7-2|TRBJ1-2|-|-
TGTGCCAGCAGCTTACATCAGGCACCAAACTATGGCTACACCTTC
CASSLHQAPNYGYTF
>TRBV9|TRBJ2-1|once|-
TGTGCCAGCAGCGAAGGGGACTCCTACAATGAGCAGTTCTTC
CASSEGDSYNEQFF
>TRBV5-1|TRBJ1-2|-|-
TGCGCCAGCAGCTTGGAGGGGGAACCCACCTATGGCTACACCTTC
CASSLEGEPTYGYTF